The 6 T cell receptor beta chains below all came from one sample that was sequenced in a study of T cells in Graves' hyperthyroidism and ophthalmopathy. Template material for amplifying TCR beta CDR3 regions consisted of RNA transcripts. Researchers ran a first-round RT-PCR on the TCR CDR3 using the HTBI primer set. Via MiXCR, TCRdb re-called the multiplex PCR reads, giving one row per CDR3 protein. The table includes some 350,000 distinct CDR3 sequences, roughly 25% detected once. Sequenced sample: blood. Receptor source: a man aged 50 to 59 with Graves' hyperthyroidism.

A few counts support this clonotype. The rearrangement joins TRBV3-1 to TRBJ2-2; D gene unclear. Trimming shortened V by 0 bases and J by 4 bases, and 18 bases separated the two germline ends. Germline CDR1 LGHDT, CDR2 YNNKEL (reference sequence). This CDR3 is built from 18 residues. The CDR3 DNA follows: TGTGCCAGCAGCCAAGATTTCGGTTTTCTGGAGACCACCGGGGAGCTGTTTTTT. Residues: CASSQDFGFLETTGELFF.

Many counts were recorded for this clonotype. V is TRBV13 and J is TRBJ2-7; the match to TRBD2 covers 11 bases. Germline CDR1 reads PRHDT; CDR2 reads FYEKMQ (reference sequence). V dropped 6 bases and J dropped 2; count of bases not matched to a gene: 9. This CDR3 has 16 residues. In nucleotides, the CDR3 is TGTGCCAGCAGTGTAGCAACGGGACTAGCGGCCTACGAGCAGTACTTC. Protein sequence: CASSVATGLAAYEQYF.

This clonotype was observed once. V gene TRBV11-2 combines with J gene TRBJ1-2; unclear D gene. V was cut by 5 bases and J by 7 bases, with 11 bases left in between. CDR1 and CDR2 (germline): SGHAT, FQNNGV. This CDR3 comprises 12 residues. DNA of the CDR3: TGTGCCAGCAGCCTCCGGACTTCTGGCTACACCTTC. Translated, it gives CASSLRTSGYTF.

This clonotype was picked up a small number of times. V is TRBV3-1 and J is TRBJ2-3; possibly TRBD2 for D (6 bases). CDR3 length: 12 residues. CDR1 and CDR2 (germline): LGHDT, YNNKEL (reference sequence). Trimming removed 4 bases from V and 4 bases from J, with 6 bases in between. The CDR3 sequence is CASSRLADTQYF. The CDR3 bases are TGTGCCAGCAGCCGACTAGCAGATACGCAGTATTTT.

This chain uses TRBV19 with TRBJ1-5, with a weak D call TRBD1 (5 bases). The CDR3 spans 15 residues. Trimming left V 0 bases short and J 2 bases short, with 8 bases between. Germline V gene lookup returns CDR1 LNHDA and CDR2 SQIVND (reference sequence). In nucleotides, the CDR3 is TGTGCCAGTAGTATAGACCCCAGGGGCAATCAGCCCCAGCATTTT. Its protein is CASSIDPRGNQPQHF.

The chain combines TRBV20-1 with TRBJ2-2; D call uncertain. From germline, CDR1 is DFQATT and CDR2 SNEGSKA (reference sequence). The length of the CDR3 is 11 residues. V lost 6 bases to trimming and J lost 7 bases, with 9 bases between them. In nucleotides, the CDR3 is TGCAGTGCCCGTTATAACGGGGAGCTGTTTTTT. It yields the protein CSARYNGELFF.